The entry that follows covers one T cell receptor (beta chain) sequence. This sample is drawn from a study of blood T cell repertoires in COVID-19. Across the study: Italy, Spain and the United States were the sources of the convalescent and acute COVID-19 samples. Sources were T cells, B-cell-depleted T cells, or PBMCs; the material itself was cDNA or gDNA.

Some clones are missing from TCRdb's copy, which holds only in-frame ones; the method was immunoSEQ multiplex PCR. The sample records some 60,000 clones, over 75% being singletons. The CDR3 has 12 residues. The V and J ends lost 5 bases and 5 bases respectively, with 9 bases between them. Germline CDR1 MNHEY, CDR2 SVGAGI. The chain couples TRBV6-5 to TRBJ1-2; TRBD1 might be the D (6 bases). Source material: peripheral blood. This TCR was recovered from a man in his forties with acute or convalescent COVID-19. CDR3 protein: CASSKQGYGYTF. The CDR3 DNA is TGTGCCAGCAGTAAACAGGGTTATGGCTACACCTTC.